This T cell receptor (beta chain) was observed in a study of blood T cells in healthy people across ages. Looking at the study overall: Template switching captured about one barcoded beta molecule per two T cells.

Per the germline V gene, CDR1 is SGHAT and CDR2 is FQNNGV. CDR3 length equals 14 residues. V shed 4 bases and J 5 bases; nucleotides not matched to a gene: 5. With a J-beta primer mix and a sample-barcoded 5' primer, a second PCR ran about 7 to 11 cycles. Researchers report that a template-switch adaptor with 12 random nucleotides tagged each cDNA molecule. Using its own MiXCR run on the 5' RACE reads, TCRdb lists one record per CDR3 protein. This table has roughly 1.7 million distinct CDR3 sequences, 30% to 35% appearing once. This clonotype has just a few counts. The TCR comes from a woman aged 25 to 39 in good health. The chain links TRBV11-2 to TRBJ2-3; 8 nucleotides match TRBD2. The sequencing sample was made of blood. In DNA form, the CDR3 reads TGTGCCAGCAGCTATTTAGCGGGGAAAGATACGCAGTATTTT. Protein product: CASSYLAGKDTQYF.